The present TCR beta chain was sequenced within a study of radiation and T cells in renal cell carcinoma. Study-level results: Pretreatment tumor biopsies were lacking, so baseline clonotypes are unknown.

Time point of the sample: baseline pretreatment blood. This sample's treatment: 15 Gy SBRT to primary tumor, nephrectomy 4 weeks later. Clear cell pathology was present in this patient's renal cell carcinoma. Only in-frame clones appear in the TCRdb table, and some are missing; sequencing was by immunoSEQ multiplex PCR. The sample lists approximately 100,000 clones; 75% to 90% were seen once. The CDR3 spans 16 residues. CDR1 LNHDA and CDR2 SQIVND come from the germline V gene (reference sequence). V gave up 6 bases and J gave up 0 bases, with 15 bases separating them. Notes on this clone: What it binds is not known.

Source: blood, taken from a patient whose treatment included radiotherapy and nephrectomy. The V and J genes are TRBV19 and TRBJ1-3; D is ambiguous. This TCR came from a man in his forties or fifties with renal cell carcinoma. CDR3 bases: TGTGCCAGTAGCCAAGACGGAACGTTCTCTGGAAACACCATATATTTT. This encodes CASSQDGTFSGNTIYF.